The 13 T cell receptor beta chains reported below all come from one sample, sequenced in a study of blood T cells in healthy people across ages (dated by TCRdb to 2014 to 2015). The library was made by 5' RACE. Sequencing was carried out with an Illumina HiSeq 2500. The second PCR ran for roughly 7 to 12 cycles and used a J-beta primer mix along with a sample-barcoded 5' primer. Starting from the raw public reads, TCRdb applied fastp trimming at Q25, assembled clones with MiXCR and retained in-frame beta chains. Rows matching on CDR3 protein sequence are summarized as one entry with the most common DNA and genes. This sample is represented by 790,000 or so distinct CDR3 sequences; 35% to 50% of them were singletons. Less than 20% of the sample goes to the ten largest clones. The material sequenced was blood. The receptors here all came from a man older than 75 in good health.

The sample holds one count of this clonotype. The chain combines TRBV25-1 with TRBJ1-1; D not certain. V lost 9 bases to trimming and J lost 2 bases, with 16 bases between them. Germline values: CDR1 MGHDK, CDR2 SYGVNS. This CDR3 is 14 amino acids long. This CDR3 is CASAQAGGNTEAFF. Written as DNA, the CDR3 is TGTGCCAGTGCCCAGGCAGGAGGAAACACTGAAGCTTTCTTT.

This clonotype was picked up a small number of times. This sequence joins TRBV6-1 and TRBJ1-2; 7 bases align to TRBD1. This CDR3 comprises 13 residues. Per germline, CDR1 MNHNS and CDR2 SASEGT. V lost 6 bases, J lost 4 bases, and 5 bases stayed unmatched. The DNA of the CDR3 is TGTGCCAGCAGCGCCGACAGGGCCTATGGCTACACCTTC. This gives the protein CASSADRAYGYTF.

In this sample, this clonotype turned up a few times. A much larger clone is a single base away; this may be a read error. This chain connects TRBV20-1 to TRBJ1-5; 7 bases fit TRBD1. The germline V gene has CDR1 DFQATT and CDR2 SNEGSKA (reference sequence). With V trimmed by 5 bases and J by 4 bases, 2 bases remained unmatched. The CDR3 is 12 amino acids. The CDR3 region is CSAEQGNQPQHF. The CDR3 bases are TGCAGTGCTGAACAGGGGAATCAGCCCCAGCATTTT.

CDR3 sequence: CSVETWTGKRTEAFF. The CDR3 DNA is TGCAGCGTTGAAACTTGGACAGGGAAAAGGACTGAAGCTTTCTTT. The rearrangement links TRBV29-1 to TRBJ1-1; 8 nucleotides match TRBD1. The J segment lost 5 bases and the V segment lost 2 bases, leaving 10 bases of the junction unmatched. This CDR3 region has 15 residues. Looked up from germline, CDR1 is SQVTM and CDR2 is ANQGSEA.

This clonotype was counted only a few times. This chain uses TRBV12-3 or TRBV12-4 with TRBJ1-2, with TRBD1 matching 7 bases. This CDR3 has 14 amino acids. V lost 3 bases, J lost 4 bases, and 5 bases stayed unmatched. The CDR3 DNA reads TGTGCCAGCAGTTTCGGGACAGATCTCTATGGCTACACCTTC. Protein product: CASSFGTDLYGYTF.

The chain is built from TRBV7-9 and TRBJ2-7; no clear D. The CDR3 totals 14 residues. Trimming pared 1 base from V and 3 bases from J, leaving 10 bases between. Germline CDR1 is SEHNR and CDR2 is FQNEAQ (reference sequence). The CDR3 coding sequence is TGTGCCAGCAGCTTAGAGGTCAGAAACTACGAGCAGTACTTC. It specifies CASSLEVRNYEQYF. The full variable domain, in which reference TRBV7-9 and TRBJ2-7 provide the parts outside the CDR3, is DTGVSQNPRHKITKRGQNVTFRCDPISEHNRLYWYRQTLGQGPEFLTYFQNEAQLEKSRLLSDRFSAERPKGSFSTLEIQRTEQGDSAMYLCASSLEVRNYEQYFGPGTRLTVT.

This clonotype was seen many times. The CDR3 protein is CASSSDSRGAYNEQFF. CDR3 bases: TGTGCCAGCAGTTCCGACAGCAGGGGAGCCTACAATGAGCAGTTCTTC. This chain connects TRBV27 to TRBJ2-1, with D perhaps TRBD1 (6 bases). CDR3 length: 16 residues. V was pared by 4 bases and J by 2 bases, with 15 bases between. Germline V gives CDR1 MNHEY, CDR2 SMNVEV (reference sequence).

The rearrangement joins TRBV4-2 to TRBJ2-1; 7 nucleotides agree with TRBD2. CDR3 length: 16 amino acids. Germline V gene sequence: CDR1 LGHNA, CDR2 YNFKEQ. J gave up 13 bases and V 1 base, and 16 bases lay outside the gene matches. CDR3 DNA sequence: TGTGCCAGCAGCCAAGTGGGGCGGGAGCGGGCGGAGACCCAGTTCTTC. Translation gives CASSQVGRERAETQFF.

This clonotype was seen a few times. A much bigger clone sits one base away, suggesting this may be a read error. The chain recombines TRBV29-1 with TRBJ1-1, with a possible D match to TRBD1 (5 bases). Trimming took 3 bases from V and 1 from J, leaving 6 bases between them. The CDR3 has 12 amino acids. Germline CDR1 and CDR2: SQVTM and ANQGSEA. The DNA of the CDR3 is TGCAGCGTTGATGGGGGGAACACTGAAGCTTTCTTT. This translates into CSVDGGNTEAFF.

The CDR3 sequence: CASSLALAARNEQFF. DNA of the CDR3: TGCGCCAGCAGCTTGGCCTTGGCAGCTCGCAATGAGCAGTTCTTC. The chain combines TRBV5-1 with TRBJ2-1; D is unresolved. This CDR3 has 15 residues. The V end lost 0 bases, the J end lost 6 bases, and 13 bases lay between the germline ends. CDR1 SGHRS and CDR2 YFSETQ come from the germline V gene.

This clonotype came up a few times. The CDR3, as DNA: TGTGCCAGCATGGCAAGTACTAACTATGGCTACACCTTC. Amino acids: CASMASTNYGYTF. The rearrangement joins TRBV2 to TRBJ1-2; D gene unclear. The CDR3 covers 13 residues. Trimming took 7 bases from V and 0 from J, leaving 9 bases between them. Germline CDR1 reads SNHLY; CDR2 reads FYNNEI.

This chain connects TRBV30 to TRBJ1-2; 10 bases agree with TRBD1. The CDR3 extends over 14 amino acids. Trimming took 8 bases from V and 6 from J; bases not matched to a gene: 12. Germline-derived CDR1 and CDR2 are GTSNPN and SVGIG (reference sequence). Here the CDR3 reads CARDLGGTGDGYTF. DNA for the CDR3: TGTGCCCGGGACCTAGGCGGGACAGGGGATGGCTACACCTTC.

This clonotype has just a few counts. The genes are TRBV24-1 and TRBJ2-1; TRBD2 agrees at 7 bases. Trimming removed 3 bases from V and 0 bases from J; junction bases left unmatched: 10. The CDR3 is 18 amino acids. Germline CDR1 and CDR2: KGHDR and SFDVKD. CDR3 sequence reads: CATSDTASGRISYNEQFF. The CDR3, as DNA: TGTGCCACCAGTGATACGGCTAGCGGAAGAATCTCCTACAATGAGCAGTTCTTC.